Shown below are 15 T cell receptor beta chains from a single sample sequenced in a study of blood T cell repertoires in COVID-19. This table comes from immunoSEQ multiplex PCR, and its TCRdb copy is limited to in-frame clones, with some not included. Of fewer than 250,000 clones in the sample, nearly 90% were seen once. Sequenced sample: peripheral blood. These receptors were collected from a woman between 35 and 50 years old who had recovered from COVID-19.

The rearrangement joins TRBV5-6 to TRBJ2-7; 10 bases agree with TRBD1. This CDR3 region has 15 residues. Germline CDR1 and CDR2: SGHDT and YYEEEE. Losses at the gene ends were 3 bases for V and 5 bases for J; bases not matched to a gene: 8. This CDR3 reads CASSSRDRGRDEQYF. CDR3 DNA: TGTGCCAGCAGCTCGAGGGACAGGGGACGGGACGAGCAGTACTTC.

The gene calls are TRBV3-1 (or the pseudogene TRBV3-2) and TRBJ1-2, with 10 bases fitting TRBD1. The CDR3 length is 15 residues. The germline gives CDR1 LGHDT, CDR2 YNNKEL (reference sequence). The V and J ends lost 1 base and 9 bases, in that order; junction bases with no gene match: 8. In DNA form, the CDR3 reads TGTGCCAGCAGCCAAGGTTGGGACAGGGGTTATAGCTACACCTTC. This gives the protein CASSQGWDRGYSYTF.

The rearrangement joins TRBV6-5 to TRBJ1-1; 7 bases are shared with TRBD1. The CDR3 length is 14 residues. V shed 0 bases, J shed 11 bases, and the junction held 9 bases outside the gene matches. Germline V lookup: CDR1 MNHEY, CDR2 SVGAGI. This CDR3 reads CASSYSSGGKSAFF. The CDR3 DNA reads TGTGCCAGCAGTTACTCGTCAGGGGGTAAGTCGGCTTTCTTT.

V is TRBV10-1 and J is TRBJ2-1, with 7 bases fitting TRBD2. V trimming: 8 bases; J trimming: 2 bases; junction bases outside the gene matches: 9. CDR1 and CDR2 (germline): WNHNN, SYGVQD (reference sequence). The CDR3 extends over 15 amino acids. CDR3 in amino acids: CASRGVLRAYNEQFF. The CDR3 nucleotides read TGCGCCAGCCGGGGGGTATTACGGGCCTACAATGAGCAGTTCTTC.

The V gene is TRBV5-4, the J gene TRBJ2-6, with 8 bases lining up with TRBD1. The CDR3 contains 16 residues. J was trimmed by 2 bases and V by 4 bases; bases with no gene match: 5. The germline CDR1 and CDR2 sequences are SGHNT and YYREEE (reference sequence). DNA of the CDR3: TGTGCCAGCAGCCCATGGACAGGGACTGGGGCCAACGTCCTGACTTTC. Protein sequence: CASSPWTGTGANVLTF.

The CDR3 reads CSASSSLAGVHEQFF. As DNA, the CDR3 is TGCAGTGCTAGTTCGTCCCTAGCGGGAGTCCATGAGCAGTTCTTC. The chain uses TRBV20-1 and TRBJ2-1; 10 bases map to TRBD2. The CDR3 length is 15 residues. Germline lookup yields CDR1 DFQATT and CDR2 SNEGSKA (reference sequence). Germline trimming cut 3 bases from V and 8 bases from J; bases unmatched to any gene: 10.

V usage is TRBV5-1 and J usage is TRBJ2-5, with 8 bases lining up with TRBD1. V shed 4 bases and J 4 bases; nucleotides not matched to a gene: 12. The CDR3 is made up of 16 amino acids. Germline V gives CDR1 SGHRS, CDR2 YFSETQ. The CDR3: CASSPPRTGRSETQYF. The CDR3 bases are TGCGCCAGCAGCCCGCCTCGGACAGGGAGGTCAGAGACCCAGTACTTC.

V and J are TRBV12-3 or TRBV12-4 and TRBJ2-1; TRBD1 might be the D (5 bases). The CDR3 is made up of 12 amino acids. With 7 bases removed from V and 5 bases from J, the gap between germline ends came to 9 bases. The CDR3 sequence is CASIGANNEQFF. For the CDR3, the DNA is TGTGCCAGCATTGGGGCAAACAATGAGCAGTTCTTC.

This chain uses TRBV3-1 (or the pseudogene TRBV3-2) with TRBJ1-3; tentatively, D is TRBD1 (5 bases). The germline CDR1 and CDR2 sequences are LGHDT and YNNKEL (reference sequence). This CDR3 is built from 15 residues. V lost 4 bases and J 4 bases, leaving 14 bases between the germline ends. CDR3 nucleotide sequence: TGTGCCAGCAGCCTATTGGGGGGTCCCGGAAACACCATATATTTT. It codes for CASSLLGGPGNTIYF.

This CDR3 reads CAWSDTPQTGFTQYF. The CDR3 nucleotides read TGTGCCTGGAGTGACACGCCCCAGACAGGTTTTACGCAGTATTTT. The chain carries TRBV30 and TRBJ2-3, with D perhaps matching TRBD1 (6 bases). CDR3 length equals 15 residues. Germline V lookup: CDR1 GTSNPN, CDR2 SVGIG (reference sequence). V lost 1 base, J lost 8 bases, and 19 bases lay in between.

This clone was seen only once. The chain couples TRBV9 to TRBJ1-4; D gene uncertain. The CDR3 contains 15 residues. CDR1 and CDR2 from the germline V gene are SGDLS and YYNGEE. The V end was cut by 0 bases, the J end by 4 bases, with 10 bases between. CDR3 loop: CASSVGAMGNEKLFF. The DNA for the CDR3 is TGTGCCAGCAGCGTAGGAGCGATGGGTAATGAAAAACTGTTTTTT.

V gene TRBV28 combines with J gene TRBJ1-2, with D possibly TRBD1 on 5 matching bases. Germline V lookup: CDR1 MDHEN, CDR2 SYDVKM. The length of the CDR3 is 15 residues. Trimming took 7 bases from V and 4 from J, leaving 19 bases between them. CDR3 nucleotides: TGTGCCAGCACCCCCATAGGGGATTTCAGCTATGGCTACACCTTC. Protein: CASTPIGDFSYGYTF.

This clone was seen a handful of times. This chain links TRBV5-1 with TRBJ1-3; no clear D gene. V was cut by 0 bases and J by 0 bases, with 10 bases left in between. Germline V gene lookup returns CDR1 SGHRS and CDR2 YFSETQ. The CDR3 extends over 16 amino acids. As DNA, the CDR3 is TGCGCCAGCAGCTTGGGTATCATGAGCTCTGGAAACACCATATATTTT. Its translation: CASSLGIMSSGNTIYF. Together with reference TRBV5-1 and TRBJ1-3, the CDR3 gives the full variable domain: KAGVTQTPRYLIKTRGQQVTLSCSPISGHRSVSWYQQTPGQGLQFLFEYFSETQRNKGNFPGRFSGRQFSNSRSEMNVSTLELGDSALYLCASSLGIMSSGNTIYFGEGSWLTVV.

The J gene is TRBJ2-7, the V gene TRBV28; 9 bases are a match to TRBD1. Looked up from germline, CDR1 is MDHEN and CDR2 is SYDVKM. The V gene end was trimmed by 6 bases and the J gene end by 5 bases; junction bases not matched to a gene: 11. The CDR3 runs 15 residues. The CDR3 DNA is TGTGCCAGCAGCACGGTACAGGGGGCAAGGAACGAGCAGTACTTC. It encodes CASSTVQGARNEQYF.

The chain combines TRBV5-1 with TRBJ2-7, with 7 bases identical to TRBD1. J was trimmed by 3 bases and V by 6 bases; bases with no gene match: 12. Germline values: CDR1 SGHRS, CDR2 YFSETQ. The CDR3 extends over 15 amino acids. The CDR3 DNA sequence: TGCGCCAGCACCCCGGGAACAGGGGTACTCTACGAGCAGTACTTC. Its protein product is CASTPGTGVLYEQYF. The full variable domain, in which reference TRBV5-1 and TRBJ2-7 provide the parts outside the CDR3, is KAGVTQTPRYLIKTRGQQVTLSCSPISGHRSVSWYQQTPGQGLQFLFEYFSETQRNKGNFPGRFSGRQFSNSRSEMNVSTLELGDSALYLCASTPGTGVLYEQYFGPGTRLTVT.